Below, 25 T cell receptor beta chains from the same sample are listed, as sequenced in a study of blood T cell repertoires in COVID-19. The assay was immunoSEQ multiplex PCR, and TCRdb's table has in-frame clones only and misses some. The data hold 90,000 to 120,000 clones, with roughly 89% observed a single time. Sequencing used peripheral blood. These receptors were obtained from a human donor in a cohort sampled during active COVID-19.

By share, this clone counts as medium-sized. V usage is TRBV28 and J usage is TRBJ2-3; 9 nucleotides align to TRBD2. CDR3 length: 16 amino acids. The germline V gene encodes CDR1 MDHEN and CDR2 SYDVKM. Losses at the gene ends were 2 bases for V and 3 bases for J; bases not matched to a gene: 6. The CDR3 spells CASSLGSGSATDTQYF. The CDR3 DNA sequence: TGTGCCAGCAGTTTAGGTAGCGGGAGTGCAACAGATACGCAGTATTTT.

This clone appeared a single time. This chain joins TRBV7-9 and TRBJ1-1, with no clear D. Germline values: CDR1 SEHNR, CDR2 FQNEAQ (reference sequence). CDR3 length: 15 residues. V lost 7 bases, J lost 0 bases, and 15 bases lay in between. The CDR3 sequence is CASNPVKLMNTEAFF. The CDR3 coding sequence is TGTGCCAGCAACCCGGTAAAGTTGATGAACACTGAAGCTTTCTTT.

The chain employs TRBV7-9 and TRBJ1-3; D is undetermined. V was shortened by 4 bases and J by 0 bases, with 10 bases between the two germline ends. Germline values: CDR1 SEHNR, CDR2 FQNEAQ (reference sequence). The CDR3 is 15 residues long. The CDR3 DNA reads TGTGCCAGCAGCTCTAGGGAGGACTCTGGAAACACCATATATTTT. Protein product: CASSSREDSGNTIYF. Combining the CDR3 with reference TRBV7-9 and TRBJ1-3 gives the whole variable domain DTGVSQNPRHKITKRGQNVTFRCDPISEHNRLYWYRQTLGQGPEFLTYFQNEAQLEKSRLLSDRFSAERPKGSFSTLEIQRTEQGDSAMYLCASSSREDSGNTIYFGEGSWLTVV.

This chain uses TRBV7-2 with TRBJ1-1; D is ambiguous. CDR3 length: 12 amino acids. V gave up 5 bases and J gave up 7 bases, with 11 bases separating them. Per germline, CDR1 SGHTA and CDR2 FQGNSA. The CDR3 DNA reads as TGTGCCAGCAGCCCTAGTTTCGGTGAAGCTTTCTTT. Translating gives CASSPSFGEAFF.

This sequence joins TRBV19 and TRBJ1-2; TRBD1 matches 9 bases. Per germline, CDR1 LNHDA and CDR2 SQIVND (reference sequence). J lost 8 bases, V lost 6 bases, and 13 bases had no gene match. The length of the CDR3 is 15 residues. The CDR3 DNA reads TGTGCCAGTAGACACAGGGGGCGCGAATTGAGGGGCTACACCTTC. This translates into CASRHRGRELRGYTF.

CDR3 DNA: TGTGCCAGCAGTGAAACCACAGGGGGCTATGGCTACACCTTC. Translating it yields CASSETTGGYGYTF. This rearrangement joins TRBV6-1 to TRBJ1-2, with 8 bases matching TRBD1. CDR3 size: 14 residues. Germline CDR1 reads MNHNS; CDR2 reads SASEGT. Germline trimming cut 2 bases from V and 4 bases from J; bases unmatched to any gene: 3.

The J gene is TRBJ1-2, the V gene TRBV15; no firm D call. Per germline, CDR1 LNHNV and CDR2 YYDKDF (reference sequence). Trimming cost V 4 bases and J 0 bases, with 3 bases left between them. The CDR3 loop spans 12 amino acids. CDR3 residues: CATSTTNYGYTF. CDR3 bases: TGTGCCACCAGCACCACTAACTATGGCTACACCTTC.

The gene calls are TRBV19 and TRBJ2-3; tentatively, D is TRBD1 (5 bases). CDR1 and CDR2 (germline): LNHDA, SQIVND (reference sequence). Trimming took 5 bases from V and 1 from J, leaving 10 bases between them. The CDR3 runs to 14 residues. The CDR3 coding sequence is TGTGCCAGTAGTGCTCTACAGGGCACAGATACGCAGTATTTT. This translates into CASSALQGTDTQYF.

This chain joins TRBV7-9 and TRBJ2-3; D is perhaps TRBD2 (6 bases). Per the germline V gene, CDR1 is SEHNR and CDR2 is FQNEAQ (reference sequence). V lost 1 base and J lost 0, with 14 bases in between. The CDR3 is made up of 17 amino acids. CDR3 region: CASSLGGITASTDTQYF. The CDR3 coding sequence is TGTGCCAGCAGCTTAGGCGGGATAACCGCTAGCACAGATACGCAGTATTTT.

The chain combines TRBV6-5 with TRBJ1-2, with 8 bases identical to TRBD1. Trimming at V came to 6 bases and at J to 8 bases, leaving 8 bases not matched to a gene. Germline V gene sequence: CDR1 MNHEY, CDR2 SVGAGI. The CDR3 is 13 residues long. CDR3 amino acids: CASRYDRGEGYTF. CDR3 bases: TGTGCCAGCAGATACGACAGGGGCGAAGGCTACACCTTC.

This chain connects TRBV5-6 to TRBJ2-3; D might be TRBD1 (5 bases). The V gene lost 3 bases and the J gene lost 2 bases, with 7 bases spanning the gap. The CDR3 is made up of 13 amino acids. CDR1 is SGHDT and CDR2 is YYEEEE in the germline V gene. CDR3 DNA: TGTGCCAGCAGCTGGGGCTTCACAGATACGCAGTATTTT. Residues: CASSWGFTDTQYF.

V is TRBV11-2 and J is TRBJ1-4, with D unclear. The V gene lost 5 bases and the J gene lost 7 bases, with 14 bases spanning the gap. This CDR3 has 14 amino acids. Germline CDR1 is SGHAT and CDR2 is FQNNGV. In DNA, the CDR3 is TGTGCCAGCAGCCGTTCCCAAAGCGGTGAAAAACTGTTTTTT. Encoded protein: CASSRSQSGEKLFF.

The rearrangement uses TRBV5-4 and TRBJ2-1; TRBD2 is a possible D gene (5 bases). CDR3 length: 18 amino acids. Germline V lookup: CDR1 SGHNT, CDR2 YYREEE (reference sequence). Trimming left V 4 bases short and J 5 bases short, with 25 bases between. CDR3 in DNA: TGTGCCAGCAGCGAATCCCGACTTTCAAGCGGAACGAACAATGAGCAGTTCTTC. This gives the protein CASSESRLSSGTNNEQFF.

The J gene is TRBJ1-1, the V gene TRBV25-1; possibly TRBD1 for D (6 bases). V lost 8 bases and J lost 1, with 14 bases in between. The CDR3 totals 14 residues. In germline, CDR1 is MGHDK, CDR2 SYGVNS. Here the CDR3 DNA reads TGTGCCAGCCGAGAAACGGGACAGAACACTGAAGCTTTCTTT. Protein product: CASRETGQNTEAFF.

The gene calls are TRBV6-1 and TRBJ2-7; 12 bases are a match to TRBD1. Trimming cost V 3 bases and J 6 bases; bases outside gene matches: 6. CDR1 is MNHNS, CDR2 SASEGT, per germline. This CDR3 is 15 amino acids long. CDR3 amino acids: CASSDMGQGAVEQYF. CDR3 coding DNA: TGTGCCAGCAGTGATATGGGACAGGGGGCAGTCGAGCAGTACTTC.

This chain joins TRBV2 and TRBJ2-3; 8 bases agree with TRBD2. V shed 6 bases, J shed 1 base, and the junction held 12 bases outside the gene matches. From germline, CDR1 is SNHLY and CDR2 FYNNEI. The CDR3 contains 17 residues. CDR3 protein: CASRGGTSGRGTDTQYF. For the CDR3, the DNA is TGTGCCAGCAGGGGGGGCACTAGCGGCCGCGGCACAGATACGCAGTATTTT.

Written as DNA, the CDR3 is TGTGCCAGCAGCTTAGTGGCAGGGGAAGAGCAGTTCTTC. Its translation is CASSLVAGEEQFF. The chain employs TRBV7-6 and TRBJ2-1, with D maybe TRBD1 (6 bases). This CDR3 has 13 residues. V lost 1 base, J lost 10 bases, and 11 bases lay in between. CDR1 is SGHVS and CDR2 is FNYEAQ in the germline V gene.

The genes are TRBV27 and TRBJ1-2, with TRBD1 matching over 8 bases. The junction had 13 bases not matched to a gene; V was cut back by 3 bases and J by 4 bases. The CDR3 loop spans 17 amino acids. Germline CDR1 is MNHEY and CDR2 is SMNVEV (reference sequence). The CDR3 region is CASSLDRVSVGSYGYTF. The CDR3, as DNA: TGTGCCAGCAGTTTGGACAGGGTCTCCGTAGGGTCCTATGGCTACACCTTC.

This chain joins TRBV28 and TRBJ2-2; D remains unclear. V dropped 6 bases and J dropped 1 base, with 9 bases sitting between them. Per the germline V gene, CDR1 is MDHEN and CDR2 is SYDVKM. There are 14 residues in the CDR3. CDR3 in amino acids: CASRTNLNTGELFF. The CDR3 coding sequence is TGTGCCAGCAGGACAAATCTGAACACCGGGGAGCTGTTTTTT.

This clone was seen only once. The chain links TRBV9 to TRBJ1-3, with TRBD1 as a possible D gene (5 bases). Trimming left V 4 bases short and J 4 bases short, with 15 bases between. The CDR3 spans 15 residues. The germline CDR1 and CDR2 sequences are SGDLS and YYNGEE. The CDR3 sequence is CASSPPGLAGNTIYF. The CDR3 nucleotides read TGTGCCAGCAGCCCTCCAGGGCTTGCAGGAAACACCATATATTTT.

CDR3 in amino acids: CASSAGTGGSEQYF. The CDR3 region has the DNA TGCGCCAGCAGCGCCGGGACAGGGGGCTCCGAGCAGTACTTC. The chain links TRBV5-1 to TRBJ2-7; 12 nucleotides line up with TRBD1. Per germline, CDR1 SGHRS and CDR2 YFSETQ. J was trimmed by 6 bases and V by 4 bases; bases with no gene match: 5. The CDR3 contains 14 residues.

The rearrangement uses TRBV30 and TRBJ1-1; D gene ambiguous. With 2 bases removed from V and 0 bases from J, the gap between germline ends came to 7 bases. The germline gives CDR1 GTSNPN, CDR2 SVGIG (reference sequence). The CDR3 consists of 13 residues. CDR3 in amino acids: CAWSQELNTEAFF. The CDR3 nucleotides are TGTGCCTGGAGTCAAGAGTTGAACACTGAAGCTTTCTTT.

This chain connects TRBV28 to TRBJ1-1; D possibly corresponds to TRBD1 (5 bases). From germline, CDR1 is MDHEN and CDR2 SYDVKM. The CDR3 totals 13 residues. Trimming left V 6 bases short and J 6 bases short, with 14 bases between. The CDR3 region is CASRWGGVAEAFF. CDR3 bases: TGTGCCAGCAGATGGGGGGGGGTAGCTGAAGCTTTCTTT.

The CDR3: CASSQEGGRGNTIYF. The DNA for the CDR3 is TGTGCCAGCAGCCAAGAAGGAGGGAGAGGAAACACCATATATTTT. This chain uses TRBV4-2 with TRBJ1-3; unclear D gene. This CDR3 region has 15 residues. The V and J ends lost 0 bases and 4 bases respectively, with 10 bases between them. Germline V CDR1 and CDR2: LGHNA, YNFKEQ.

The rearrangement joins TRBV12-3 or TRBV12-4 to TRBJ2-7, with D possibly being TRBD2 (5 bases). The CDR3 runs to 11 residues. Trimming took off 7 bases at V and 5 bases at J, with 9 bases between the two ends. The CDR3 DNA follows: TGTGCCAGCATGGAGGTCAACGAGCAGTACTTC. The encoded protein is CASMEVNEQYF.